The present entry profiles one T cell receptor beta chain with its context. Its antigen is not identified. The data originate from a study of response to subunit inactivated influenza vaccine. TCRdb re-analysed the RT-PCR reads in MiXCR, keeping a single row per CDR3 protein. The table lists around 710,000 distinct CDR3 sequences, about 15% of them singletons, with 5.5% to 7% in the top ten. Whole-study results and caveats: A suggestion made by the authors is that each seasonal influenza vaccination recruits few new T cells.

The clonotype originates from a man in his fifties who received an inactivated influenza vaccine. Sequenced material: PBMCs from blood, taken 14 days before vaccination.

This CDR3 is CASSRTSSINQPQHF. The CDR3 nucleotides read TGTGCCAGCAGTCGGACATCCTCAATCAATCAGCCCCAGCATTTT. J is TRBJ1-5 and V is TRBV6-2 or TRBV6-3; D is perhaps TRBD1 (5 bases). Germline-derived CDR1 and CDR2 are MNHEY and SVGEGT. Trimming took off 5 bases at V and 3 bases at J, with 14 bases between the two ends. There are 15 residues in the CDR3.